Shown below are 6 T cell receptor beta chains from a single sample sequenced in a study of cytomegalovirus exposure and HLA in healthy donors. Primers: 60 Vbeta forward and 13 Jbeta reverse. TCRdb's copy holds only in-frame clones and misses some; the assay was immunoSEQ multiplex PCR. This sample has over 65,000 clones, with about 77% found just once. Material: PBMCs. These receptors were collected from a man aged 40-49 years in good health and CMV-seronegative.

This clone was recorded only once. The genes are TRBV7-2 and TRBJ1-1; D unclear. CDR1 and CDR2 from the germline V gene are SGHTA and FQGNSA. This CDR3 spans 12 amino acids. V lost 4 bases and J 1 base, leaving 4 bases between the germline ends. The CDR3 nucleotides are TGTGCCAGCAGCTCCAGGAACACTGAAGCTTTCTTT. It is translated as CASSSRNTEAFF.

Only one count was recorded for this clone. This chain links TRBV11-3 with TRBJ2-3, with TRBD1 matching 7 bases. J lost 1 base, V lost 3 bases, and 10 bases had no gene match. This CDR3 comprises 17 residues. CDR1 and CDR2 (germline): SGHNT, YENEEA. CDR3 nucleotides: TGTGCCAGCAGCTTGGGACAAACAGGGGCCGGCACAGATACGCAGTATTTT. Translated, it gives CASSLGQTGAGTDTQYF.

Note on this clone: Germline is not matched at one junction end, which may reflect a read error. The gene calls are TRBV7-9 and TRBJ1-3; D is unclear. There are 16 residues in the CDR3. CDR1 is SEHNR, CDR2 FQNEAQ, per germline (reference sequence). CDR3 sequence: CSSSLSAGSAGNTIYF. CDR3 sequence (DNA): TGTTCCAGCAGCTTGTCCGCGGGATCGGCTGGAAACACCATATATTTT.

The rearrangement links TRBV5-6 to TRBJ2-1; 12 positions agree with TRBD2. CDR3 length: 17 residues. V lost 0 bases and J lost 4; bases outside the gene matches: 5. CDR1 is SGHDT, CDR2 YYEEEE, per germline. The CDR3 region is CASSLELAGGQYNEQFF. CDR3 coding DNA: TGTGCCAGCAGCTTGGAACTAGCGGGAGGACAATACAATGAGCAGTTCTTC.

The CDR3 DNA sequence: TGTGCCACCAGCAGAGGGGGACTAGCGGCGTTGGGAAATGAGCAGTTCTTC. Its protein product is CATSRGGLAALGNEQFF. The genes are TRBV15 and TRBJ2-1; 11 bases fit TRBD2. Germline lookup yields CDR1 LNHNV and CDR2 YYDKDF (reference sequence). The V segment lost 1 base and the J segment 7 bases; nucleotides outside the gene matches: 9. The CDR3 covers 17 residues.

This chain uses TRBV9 with TRBJ1-2, with 8 bases identical to TRBD1. CDR3 size: 13 residues. Germline V gives CDR1 SGDLS, CDR2 YYNGEE. With 3 bases clipped from V and 6 bases from J, the junction kept 4 bases outside the gene matches. CDR3 bases: TGTGCCAGCAGCGGTCGGACAGGGAATGGCTACACCTTC. It translates to CASSGRTGNGYTF. The whole variable domain, remainder taken from reference TRBV9 and TRBJ1-2, is DSGVTQTPKHLITATGQRVTLRCSPRSGDLSVYWYQQSLDQGLQFLIQYYNGEERAKGNILERFSAQQFPDLHSELNLSSLELGDSALYFCASSGRTGNGYTFGSGTRLTVV.